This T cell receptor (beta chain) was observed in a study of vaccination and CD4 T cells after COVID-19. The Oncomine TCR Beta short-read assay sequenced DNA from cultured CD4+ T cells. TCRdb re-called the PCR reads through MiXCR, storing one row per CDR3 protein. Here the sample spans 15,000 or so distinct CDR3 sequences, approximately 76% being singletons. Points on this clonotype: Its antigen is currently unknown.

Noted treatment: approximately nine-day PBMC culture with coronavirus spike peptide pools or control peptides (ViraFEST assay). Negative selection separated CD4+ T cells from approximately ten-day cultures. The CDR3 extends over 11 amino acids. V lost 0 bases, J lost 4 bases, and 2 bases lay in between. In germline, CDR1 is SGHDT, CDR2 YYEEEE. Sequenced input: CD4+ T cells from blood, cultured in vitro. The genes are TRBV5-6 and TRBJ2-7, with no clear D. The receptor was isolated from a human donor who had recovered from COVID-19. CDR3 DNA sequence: TGTGCCAGCAGCTTGGTTTACGAGCAGTACTTC. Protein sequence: CASSLVYEQYF.